This T cell receptor beta chain was retrieved from a study of T cell responses to AZD1222 COVID-19 vaccine. Findings of the study overall: At study baseline, merely six AZD1222 recipients were seropositive.

Germline V gene sequence: CDR1 SEHNR, CDR2 FQNEAQ (reference sequence). CDR3 length: 14 residues. V was pared by 1 base and J by 2 bases, with 6 bases between. Clones were read by immunoSEQ multiplex PCR, and TCRdb kept only the in-frame ones, dropping some. The sample lists 110,000 or so clones; approximately 90% were seen once. Points on this clone: Its antigen is currently unknown.

The J gene is TRBJ1-5, the V gene TRBV7-9, with TRBD1 as a possible D gene (6 bases). The sequences come from peripheral blood, collected 28 days after the second AZD1222 dose. The receptor was derived from an adult who received the AZD1222 COVID-19 vaccine. CDR3 region: CASSLDRGNQPQHF. DNA of the CDR3: TGTGCCAGCAGCTTAGACAGGGGCAATCAGCCCCAGCATTTT.